These T cell receptor beta chains were read from a single sample in a study of CD4 T cells in relation to SARS-CoV-2 and coronaviruses. Sequencing was performed with immunoSEQ multiplex PCR; in TCRdb, only in-frame clones are kept and a portion is missing. The sample carries about 29,000 clones, 70% to 80% recorded once. These TCRs are of unknown antigen specificity. What was sequenced was CD4+ T cells from PBMCs, cultured in vitro. These receptors were obtained from a human donor in good health. Both conserved end residues are part of each CDR3. The D gene is left open where the match is weak. Rows give clone size only sometimes, using once, few, many, or a class for an expanded clone.

>NA|TRBJ1-1|TRBV11-2|once
TGTGCCAGCAGCCCCCAAAAGAACACTGAAGCTTTCTTT
CASSPQKNTEAFF
>NA|TRBJ1-5|TRBV28|NA
TGTGCCAGCAGTGTTGGGACGGAGGCTTATCAGCCCCAGCATTTT
CASSVGTEAYQPQHF
>TRBD1|TRBJ1-1|TRBV4-3|few
TGCGCCAGCAGCCAAGTTTCAGGGGGCACTGAAGCTTTCTTT
CASSQVSGGTEAFF
>TRBD1|TRBJ2-7|TRBV19|once
TGTGCCAGTAGTATAGAGGGTGGACAGGGGATAAACTCCTACGAGCAGTACTTC
CASSIEGGQGINSYEQYF
>TRBD2|TRBJ2-1|TRBV10-3|NA
TGTGCCATCAGTGAGTCGCCCGGGTTAGGCCTTCCCGGGACTAGTTACAATGAGCAGTTCTTC
CAISESPGLGLPGTSYNEQFF
>NA|TRBJ2-3|TRBV7-6|NA
TGTGCCAGCAGCTTATCGGTCGGGCCGACAGATACGCAGTATTTT
CASSLSVGPTDTQYF
>TRBD2|TRBJ2-3|TRBV29-1|NA
TGCAGCGTTGACGCTAGCGGGAGGGCCACAGATACGCAGTATTTT
CSVDASGRATDTQYF
>TRBD1|TRBJ1-4|TRBV6-1|NA
TGTGCCAGCAGTGAATCCGGGCAGGGGGACGGAAAACTGTTTTTT
CASSESGQGDGKLFF
>NA|TRBJ2-7|TRBV6-2/TRBV6-3|few
TGTGCCAGCAGTTACCCTACCCACGAGCAGTACTTC
CASSYPTHEQYF
>NA|TRBJ2-2|TRBV11-3|once
TGTGCCAGCAGCTTGGGCCAAAGCGCCGGGGAGCTGTTTTTT
CASSLGQSAGELFF
>TRBD1|TRBJ1-6|TRBV7-6|NA
TGTGCCAGCAGCCCCCGACAGGGGGATTCACCCCTCCACTTT
CASSPRQGDSPLHF
>NA|TRBJ1-6|TRBV9|few
TGTGCCAGCAGCAACCTACAGGGTAATGCTAATTCACCCCTCCACTTT
CASSNLQGNANSPLHF
>NA|TRBJ2-1|TRBV5-1|once
TGCGCCAGCAGCCCGGGGGACAGAGGATCCTTCAATGAGCAGTTCTTC
CASSPGDRGSFNEQFF
>TRBD1|TRBJ2-3|TRBV2|NA
TGTGCCAGCAGCTCCCGGGACAGGGGTTCCACAGATACGCAGTATTTT
CASSSRDRGSTDTQYF
>NA|TRBJ1-1|TRBV18|once
TGTGCCAGCTCACCGATGGGGAACACTGAAGCTTTCTTT
CASSPMGNTEAFF
>NA|TRBJ1-1|TRBV7-2|NA
TGTGCCAGCAGCTTAATGAGGGACACTGAAGCTTTCTTT
CASSLMRDTEAFF
>NA|TRBJ2-7|TRBV25-1|NA
TGTGCCAGCAGTGAATCCGTCCGAGTACGCGAGCAGTACTTC
CASSESVRVREQYF
>TRBD2|TRBJ2-1|TRBV6-5|NA
TGTGCCAGCAGTACCGGACTAGCGGGGTCTGGGGAGCAGTTCTTC
CASSTGLAGSGEQFF
>NA|TRBJ2-6|TRBV6-5|NA
TGTGCCAGCACCCGGGTATCCGGGGCCAACGTCCTGACTTTC
CASTRVSGANVLTF
>NA|TRBJ2-3|TRBV3-1/TRBV3-2|NA
TGTGCCAGCAGCCAAGGAGGGGATACGCAGTATTTT
CASSQGGDTQYF
>NA|TRBJ1-2|TRBV4-3|NA
TGCGCCAGCAGCCAAGATCTCCAAGTTTATGGCTACACCTTC
CASSQDLQVYGYTF
>TRBD1|TRBJ2-4|TRBV5-6|once
TGTGCCAGCAGAAGGACAGGGGGAAAAAACATTCAGTACTTC
CASRRTGGKNIQYF
>NA|TRBJ2-1|TRBV5-4|NA
TGTGCCAGCAGCTGGGACTTTTACAATGAGCAGTTCTTC
CASSWDFYNEQFF
>TRBD2|TRBJ2-3|TRBV6-2/TRBV6-3|NA
TGTGCCAGCAGTTACTCAGAGACTAGCGGGAGTAGGGATACGCAGTATTTT
CASSYSETSGSRDTQYF
>TRBD2|TRBJ2-7|TRBV6-5|once
TGTGCCAGCAGTTACTCGAGACTAGCGGGGAGCGAGCAGTACTTC
CASSYSRLAGSEQYF
>NA|TRBJ2-2|TRBV5-6|NA
TGTGCCAGCAGCGCCGGCGCAGGACTTACCGGGGAGCTGTTTTTT
CASSAGAGLTGELFF
>NA|TRBJ1-3|TRBV9|NA
TGTGCCAGCAGCGTGGGGGGAACTGGAAACACCATATATTTT
CASSVGGTGNTIYF
>NA|TRBJ2-7|TRBV25-1|NA
TGTGCCAGCAGTGAATCAGGGACCCTCTACGAGCAGTACTTC
CASSESGTLYEQYF
>NA|TRBJ2-2|TRBV10-1|few
TGCGCCAGCAGTGAAGGACAGCCCACCGGGGAGCTGTTTTTT
CASSEGQPTGELFF
>NA|TRBJ1-1|TRBV7-9|NA
TGTGCCAGCAGCGTAGCCGGCCTGAACACTGAAGCTTTCTTT
CASSVAGLNTEAFF
>NA|TRBJ1-6|TRBV10-2|NA
TGCGCCAGCAGTGAGCGACGTATTAATTCACCCCTCCACTTT
CASSERRINSPLHF
>NA|TRBJ2-7|TRBV2|NA
TGTGCCAGCAGTGAAACATTCCAAGGACAATACGAGCAGTACTTC
CASSETFQGQYEQYF
>NA|TRBJ1-4|TRBV2|NA
TGTGCCAGCACCCCACTTGCAACTAATGAAAAACTGTTTTTT
CASTPLATNEKLFF
>TRBD1|TRBJ1-5|TRBV11-2|NA
TGTGCCAGCAGCTTCCAGGGGGTCGGTCAGCCCCAGCATTTT
CASSFQGVGQPQHF
>TRBD1|TRBJ2-3|TRBV23-1|NA
TGCGCCAGCAGTCAAGGTTCGGAGGCTTCGGGACAGGGCCCCACAGATACGCAGTATTTT
CASSQGSEASGQGPTDTQYF
>TRBD1|TRBJ1-2|TRBV6-1|NA
TGTGCCAGCAGTGAAGTCAGGGGGAACTATGGCTACACCTTC
CASSEVRGNYGYTF
>NA|TRBJ2-3|TRBV18|NA
TGTGCCAGCTCACCTAACACAGATACGCAGTATTTT
CASSPNTDTQYF
>NA|TRBJ1-2|TRBV7-3|NA
TGTGCCAGCAGCTTAAAGGGTGGGAAGGTGGAGAACTATGGCTACACCTTC
CASSLKGGKVENYGYTF
>NA|TRBJ1-5|TRBV19|NA
TGTGCCACCAGTACCTGGCGGGGGGATCAGCCCCAGCATTTT
CATSTWRGDQPQHF
>NA|TRBJ1-1|TRBV7-2|NA
TGTGCCAGCAGCGTACAGGGAGGGGACACTGAAGCTTTCTTT
CASSVQGGDTEAFF
>NA|TRBJ1-5|TRBV6-2/TRBV6-3|NA
TGTGCCAGCTGCCCTTCTTTAGGGGTTCAGCCCCAGCATTTT
CASCPSLGVQPQHF
>TRBD1|TRBJ2-1|TRBV6-5|NA
TGTGCCAGCACCAGGGGGCGTAATACGAATGAGCAGTTCTTC
CASTRGRNTNEQFF
>NA|TRBJ2-3|TRBV7-3|NA
TGTGCCAGCAGCTTGCTTGGGGAAGGGGATACGCAGTATTTT
CASSLLGEGDTQYF
>NA|TRBJ2-1|TRBV29-1|NA
TGCAGCGTTGAACAGCCGAGCTCCTACAATGAGCAGTTCTTC
CSVEQPSSYNEQFF
>NA|TRBJ1-5|TRBV7-2|NA
TGTGCCAGCAGCCCTCAGATCAGCAATCAGCCCCAGCATTTT
CASSPQISNQPQHF